The 16 T cell receptor beta chains given below trace back to one sample, sequenced in a study of T cell responses to AZD1222 COVID-19 vaccine. Sequencing was performed with immunoSEQ multiplex PCR; in TCRdb, only in-frame clones are kept and a portion is missing. The sample shows some 170,000 clones, about 88% of them seen only once. Sequenced material: peripheral blood, taken on day 0 of AZD1222 vaccination. The receptors shown here come from an adult in good health.

The genes are TRBV2 and TRBJ1-3, with 8 bases matching TRBD1. The V gene's germline CDR1 is SNHLY and CDR2 FYNNEI. Germline trimming cut 6 bases from V and 3 bases from J; bases unmatched to any gene: 7. This CDR3 contains 15 residues. This chain's CDR3 is CASSSQGAGGNTIYF. The CDR3 DNA reads as TGTGCCAGCAGCTCTCAGGGGGCCGGTGGAAACACCATATATTTT. The whole variable domain, remainder taken from reference TRBV2 and TRBJ1-3, is EPEVTQTPSHQVTQMGQEVILRCVPISNHLYFYWYRQILGQKVEFLVSFYNNEISEKSEIFDDQFSVERPDGSNFTLKIRSTKLEDSAMYFCASSSQGAGGNTIYFGEGSWLTVV.

The rearrangement uses TRBV10-3 and TRBJ1-1; D unclear. Germline V CDR1 and CDR2: ENHRY, SYGVKD. This CDR3 has 12 amino acids. The V and J ends lost 2 bases and 4 bases respectively, with 5 bases between them. CDR3 sequence: CAISEVPTEAFF. As DNA, the CDR3 is TGTGCCATCAGTGAGGTTCCCACTGAAGCTTTCTTT.

This chain connects TRBV27 to TRBJ2-7; TRBD1 aligns across 9 bases. V gave up 5 bases and J gave up 6 bases; unmatched junction bases: 14. This CDR3 spans 16 amino acids. Germline V lookup: CDR1 MNHEY, CDR2 SMNVEV (reference sequence). This CDR3 is CASSHHGTGFIAEQYF. CDR3 sequence (DNA): TGTGCCAGCAGTCACCACGGGACAGGGTTTATCGCCGAGCAGTACTTC.

This clone showed up just once. The genes are TRBV5-1 and TRBJ2-1, with 7 positions matching TRBD1. This CDR3 has 16 residues. Losses at the gene ends were 4 bases for V and 7 bases for J; bases not matched to a gene: 14. CDR1 SGHRS and CDR2 YFSETQ come from the germline V gene. CDR3 sequence (DNA): TGCGCCAGCAGCACAAACACAGGGGACGTTTTGAATGAGCAGTTCTTC. It is translated as CASSTNTGDVLNEQFF. The full variable domain, completed using reference TRBV5-1 and TRBJ2-1, is KAGVTQTPRYLIKTRGQQVTLSCSPISGHRSVSWYQQTPGQGLQFLFEYFSETQRNKGNFPGRFSGRQFSNSRSEMNVSTLELGDSALYLCASSTNTGDVLNEQFFGPGTRLTVL.

This sequence joins TRBV3-1 (or the pseudogene TRBV3-2) and TRBJ1-6; possible D gene TRBD1, 5 bases. The CDR3 has 17 residues. Germline V gives CDR1 LGHDT, CDR2 YNNKEL (reference sequence). Trimming left V 2 bases short and J 0 bases short, with 11 bases between. The CDR3 protein is CASSQPLRGSYNSPLHF. The CDR3 nucleotides are TGTGCCAGCAGCCAACCATTGAGGGGCTCCTATAATTCACCCCTCCACTTT.

Turning to this clone: Other DNA sequences in this specimen translate into the identical CDR3. V is TRBV2 and J is TRBJ2-7; possibly TRBD1 for D (6 bases). This CDR3 region has 13 residues. Trimming pared 6 bases from V and 0 bases from J, leaving 9 bases between. The germline V gene has CDR1 SNHLY and CDR2 FYNNEI. The CDR3 loop is CASRRQDSYEQYV. Here the CDR3 DNA reads TGTGCCAGCAGGAGACAGGACTCCTACGAGCAGTACGTC.

The V and J genes are TRBV7-2 and TRBJ1-2, with D uncertain. CDR3 length: 16 amino acids. V lost 6 bases to trimming and J lost 0 bases, with 17 bases between them. The germline V gene encodes CDR1 SGHTA and CDR2 FQGNSA. The CDR3 region has the DNA TGTGCCAGCAGACGTCGAACGGGCAGAGCTAACTATGGCTACACCTTC. It yields the protein CASRRRTGRANYGYTF.

This clone was recorded once. The genes are TRBV7-8 and TRBJ2-3; TRBD2 aligns across 13 bases. CDR1 and CDR2 (germline): SGHVS, FQNEAQ. The length of the CDR3 is 16 residues. J was trimmed by 5 bases and V by 3 bases; bases with no gene match: 5. Here the CDR3 reads CASSFRTSGSGDTQYF. CDR3 nucleotides: TGTGCCAGCAGCTTCCGGACTAGCGGGAGTGGAGATACGCAGTATTTT.

This clone showed up just a few times. The chain links TRBV6-5 to TRBJ1-6; tentatively, D is TRBD1 (6 bases). The CDR3 spans 12 residues. CDR1 is MNHEY and CDR2 is SVGAGI in the germline V gene. Trimming took off 8 bases at V and 8 bases at J, with 10 bases between the two ends. CDR3 residues: CASAYRDSPLHF. The CDR3 DNA reads TGTGCCAGCGCCTACAGGGATTCACCCCTCCACTTT.

V gene TRBV12-5 combines with J gene TRBJ2-1; D is unclear. Deletions cut 1 base from V and 0 bases from J, with 7 bases between. The germline CDR1 and CDR2 sequences are LGHNT and FRNRAP. There are 15 residues in the CDR3. CDR3 sequence reads: CASGLGSFSYNEQFF. The CDR3 coding sequence is TGTGCTAGTGGTTTGGGCAGCTTCTCCTACAATGAGCAGTTCTTC.

This chain links TRBV5-8 with TRBJ1-1; a possible D gene is TRBD1 (6 bases). CDR1 SGHTS and CDR2 YDEGEE come from the germline V gene. There are 13 residues in the CDR3. Trimming removed 2 bases at V and 4 bases at J, with 9 bases between. The CDR3: CASSLEGVTEAFF. CDR3 DNA sequence: TGTGCCAGCAGCTTAGAGGGGGTCACTGAAGCTTTCTTT.

Notes on this clone: In the same sample, other DNA sequences code for this CDR3. The chain links TRBV19 to TRBJ1-2; D remains ambiguous. The CDR3 length is 12 residues. The V gene lost 3 bases and the J gene lost 8 bases, with 10 bases spanning the gap. The V gene's germline CDR1 is LNHDA and CDR2 SQIVND (reference sequence). In nucleotides, the CDR3 is TGTGCCAGTAGTATTTCGGGTAACGGCTACACCTTC. This translates into CASSISGNGYTF. Complete variable domain (other parts from reference TRBV19 and TRBJ1-2): DGGITQSPKYLFRKEGQNVTLSCEQNLNHDAMYWYRQDPGQGLRLIYYSQIVNDFQKGDIAEGYSVSREKKESFPLTVTSAQKNPTAFYLCASSISGNGYTFGSGTRLTVV.

V is TRBV9 and J is TRBJ1-3; D uncertain. The V and J ends lost 4 bases and 1 base respectively, with 9 bases between them. The CDR3 is 14 amino acids. Germline V gene lookup returns CDR1 SGDLS and CDR2 YYNGEE. Here the CDR3 reads CASSLRQSGNTIYF. The CDR3, as DNA: TGTGCCAGCAGCTTGAGACAATCTGGAAACACCATATATTTT.

This rearrangement joins TRBV6-5 to TRBJ1-2, with a tentative D call TRBD1 (5 bases). V lost 6 bases and J lost 4, with 18 bases in between. The CDR3 covers 15 residues. Germline CDR1 MNHEY, CDR2 SVGAGI. CDR3 region: CASRATGTYTYGYTF. The CDR3 coding sequence is TGTGCCAGCAGGGCAACCGGGACCTACACCTATGGCTACACCTTC.

The CDR3 region has the DNA TGTGCCAGCAGCTTGGGAGGCAGCAGGTCAAACAATGAGCAGTTCTTC. It specifies CASSLGGSRSNNEQFF. V usage is TRBV5-4 and J usage is TRBJ2-1; no reliable D call. The CDR3 contains 16 residues. Germline V gene lookup returns CDR1 SGHNT and CDR2 YYREEE (reference sequence). Deletions cut 0 bases from V and 5 bases from J, with 15 bases between.

V and J are TRBV6-5 and TRBJ1-2, with unresolved D. The length of the CDR3 is 13 residues. Germline V CDR1 and CDR2: MNHEY, SVGAGI. Deletions cut 2 bases from V and 2 bases from J, with 6 bases between. The CDR3 sequence is CASSYDRNYGYTF. CDR3 nucleotides: TGTGCCAGCAGTTACGACCGGAACTATGGCTACACCTTC.